What follows are 30 T cell receptor beta chains derived from one specimen sequenced in a study of beta chain features in type 1 diabetes. Sequencing targeted expressed TCRB transcripts, as all isolated RNA had been reverse transcribed. TCRdb keeps only in-frame clones here, not all; method: immunoSEQ multiplex PCR. The sample consists of some 240,000 clones, roughly a tenth of them appearing once. Material: central memory CD4+ T cells from blood. The receptors were sampled from a man between 18 and 29 years old in good health.

This CDR3 reads CAWSPQFYSNQPQHF. In DNA, the CDR3 is TGTGCCTGGAGCCCCCAGTTCTATAGCAATCAGCCCCAGCATTTT. The V and J genes are TRBV30 and TRBJ1-5; unclear D gene. The V end was cut by 3 bases, the J end by 0 bases, with 12 bases between. CDR1 is GTSNPN and CDR2 is SVGIG in the germline V gene (reference sequence). There are 15 residues in the CDR3.

The chain links TRBV28 to TRBJ2-6, with 8 nucleotides matching TRBD1. The germline V gene encodes CDR1 MDHEN and CDR2 SYDVKM. J lost 0 bases, V lost 5 bases, and 0 bases had no gene match. CDR3 length: 15 amino acids. The DNA of the CDR3 is TGTGCCAGCAGTACAGGGGGCTCTGGGGCCAACGTCCTGACTTTC. It yields the protein CASSTGGSGANVLTF.

This clone showed up just a few times. V and J are TRBV5-4 and TRBJ2-2, with 7 bases matching TRBD2. Losses at the gene ends were 3 bases for V and 1 base for J; bases not matched to a gene: 3. The CDR3 contains 15 residues. Germline-derived CDR1 and CDR2 are SGHNT and YYREEE (reference sequence). CDR3 sequence: CASSSRGVNTGELFF. The CDR3 region has the DNA TGTGCCAGCAGCTCCCGGGGGGTGAACACCGGGGAGCTGTTTTTT.

J is TRBJ2-7 and V is TRBV28, with D tentatively TRBD1 (6 bases). V was trimmed by 5 bases and J by 0 bases, leaving 17 bases between them. Per germline, CDR1 MDHEN and CDR2 SYDVKM. The CDR3 spans 16 residues. CDR3 sequence reads: CASSPPGPGDSYEQYF. For the CDR3, the DNA is TGTGCCAGCAGTCCTCCGGGGCCAGGGGACTCCTACGAGCAGTACTTC. Variable domain in full (rest from reference TRBV28 and TRBJ2-7): DVKVTQSSRYLVKRTGEKVFLECVQDMDHENMFWYRQDPGLGLRLIYFSYDVKMKEKGDIPEGYSVSREKKERFSLILESASTNQTSMYLCASSPPGPGDSYEQYFGPGTRLTVT.

This clone was counted only a few times. The V and J genes are TRBV7-3 and TRBJ2-3, with D perhaps TRBD2 (6 bases). Trimming cost V 3 bases and J 2 bases, with 12 bases left between them. This CDR3 comprises 15 residues. Germline CDR1 and CDR2: SGHTA and FQGTGA. CDR3 sequence reads: CASSFRDLDTDTQYF. CDR3 nucleotides: TGTGCCAGCAGCTTCCGGGACTTGGACACAGATACGCAGTATTTT.

This clone was seen a few times. The chain is built from TRBV15 and TRBJ2-2; D is unresolved. This CDR3 comprises 12 residues. V lost 7 bases and J lost 1, with 4 bases in between. Germline-derived CDR1 and CDR2 are LNHNV and YYDKDF (reference sequence). This chain's CDR3 is CATTQNTGELFF. The CDR3 bases are TGTGCCACCACCCAGAACACCGGGGAGCTGTTTTTT. Using reference TRBV15 and TRBJ2-2 for the parts outside the CDR3, the full variable domain is DAMVIQNPRYQVTQFGKPVTLSCSQTLNHNVMYWYQQKSSQAPKLLFHYYDKDFNNEADTPDNFQSRRPNTSFCFLDIRSPGLGDTAMYLCATTQNTGELFFGEGSRLTVL.

The chain uses TRBV5-1 and TRBJ2-5; TRBD2 agrees at 10 bases. Gene TRBJ2-7 matches the end of the DNA better, so the J call may be wrong. CDR1 is SGHRS and CDR2 is YFSETQ in the germline V gene. There are 15 residues in the CDR3. The CDR3 DNA is TGCGCCAGCAGCTTGGTTCTAGCGGGAGCCTACGAGCAGTACTTC. Amino acids: CASSLVLAGAYEQYF.

The chain uses TRBV25-1 and TRBJ2-1; a possible D gene is TRBD2 (5 bases). The CDR3 covers 16 residues. CDR1 is MGHDK and CDR2 is SYGVNS in the germline V gene. The V end was cut by 2 bases, the J end by 0 bases, with 11 bases between. Here the CDR3 reads CASSEVRRSSYNEQFF. The CDR3 region has the DNA TGTGCCAGCAGTGAAGTTCGGAGGAGCTCCTACAATGAGCAGTTCTTC.

In its sample, this clone was seen a few times. The chain carries TRBV5-1 and TRBJ2-2; D possibly corresponds to TRBD1 (6 bases). V was clipped by 2 bases and J by 1 base, with 9 bases between them. Germline CDR1 is SGHRS and CDR2 is YFSETQ. There are 15 residues in the CDR3. The CDR3 spells CASSFRQENTGELFF. In DNA, the CDR3 is TGCGCCAGCAGCTTCCGACAGGAGAACACCGGGGAGCTGTTTTTT.

Written as DNA, the CDR3 is TGCAGCGCCCAGACGGGTGGGAACAATCAGCCCCAGCATTTT. Protein product: CSAQTGGNNQPQHF. The chain combines TRBV29-1 with TRBJ1-5; no clear D. This CDR3 has 14 amino acids. V was pared by 7 bases and J by 3 bases, with 16 bases between. Germline V gene lookup returns CDR1 SQVTM and CDR2 ANQGSEA.

V and J are TRBV5-6 and TRBJ1-1, with 7 bases aligning to TRBD1. Germline V gene sequence: CDR1 SGHDT, CDR2 YYEEEE. V lost 2 bases to trimming and J lost 1 base; unmatched junction nucleotides: 2. The CDR3 length is 14 residues. This CDR3 reads CASSFGDRNTEAFF. In DNA, the CDR3 is TGTGCCAGCAGCTTCGGGGACAGGAACACTGAAGCTTTCTTT. Drawing the rest from reference TRBV5-6 and TRBJ1-1, the complete variable domain is DAGVTQSPTHLIKTRGQQVTLRCSPKSGHDTVSWYQQALGQGPQFIFQYYEEEERQRGNFPDRFSGHQFPNYSSELNVNALLLGDSALYLCASSFGDRNTEAFFGQGTRLTVV.

The chain combines TRBV18 with TRBJ1-2, with D possibly being TRBD1 (6 bases). This CDR3 spans 15 amino acids. The germline V and J ends were trimmed by 5 bases and 2 bases, with 15 bases remaining between them. Germline V gives CDR1 KGHSH, CDR2 LQKENI. The CDR3 reads CASSTGRGLNYGYTF. CDR3 nucleotide sequence: TGTGCCAGCTCAACAGGGAGGGGACTGAACTATGGCTACACCTTC.

This clone was detected ten times or more. The V gene is TRBV6-5, the J gene TRBJ2-7; D possibly uses TRBD1 or TRBD2 (6 bases each). Trimming pared 6 bases from V and 5 bases from J, leaving 14 bases between. The CDR3 is 13 amino acids. CDR1 and CDR2 (germline): MNHEY, SVGAGI. The CDR3 sequence is CASSGGASNEQYF. In nucleotides, the CDR3 is TGTGCCAGCAGCGGGGGCGCCTCGAACGAGCAGTACTTC.

The V gene is TRBV4-3, the J gene TRBJ2-7, with 11 bases that match TRBD2. From germline, CDR1 is LGHNA and CDR2 YSLEER. The length of the CDR3 is 18 residues. V dropped 3 bases and J dropped 6; count of bases not matched to a gene: 16. The CDR3 loop is CASSQEGGGLAGGGEQYF. The DNA for the CDR3 is TGCGCCAGCAGCCAGGAGGGAGGCGGCCTAGCGGGAGGAGGCGAGCAGTACTTC.

The chain links TRBV30 to TRBJ1-3, with 8 bases aligning to TRBD1. V shed 3 bases and J 4 bases; nucleotides not matched to a gene: 8. The CDR3 extends over 15 amino acids. From germline, CDR1 is GTSNPN and CDR2 SVGIG (reference sequence). The CDR3 loop is CAWRDRTGFGNTIYF. Written as DNA, the CDR3 is TGTGCCTGGAGGGACAGGACAGGGTTCGGAAACACCATATATTTT. Together with reference TRBV30 and TRBJ1-3, the CDR3 gives the full variable domain: SQTIHQWPATLVQPVGSPLSLECTVEGTSNPNLYWYRQAAGRGLQLLFYSVGIGQISSEVPQNLSASRPQDRQFILSSKKLLLSDSGFYLCAWRDRTGFGNTIYFGEGSWLTVV.

This clone was observed a single time. The chain joins TRBV2 to TRBJ2-7; D gene uncertain. This CDR3 contains 13 residues. The ends were cut back, 5 bases at V and 2 bases at J, with 10 bases in the middle. Germline V gene data show CDR1 as SNHLY and CDR2 as FYNNEI. The CDR3 loop reads CASSSLGPYEQYF. For the CDR3, the DNA is TGTGCCAGCAGTTCCCTGGGCCCCTACGAGCAGTACTTC.

A few counts support this clone. V usage is TRBV29-1 and J usage is TRBJ2-7, with D uncertain. Trimming removed 1 base at V and 2 bases at J, with 9 bases between. CDR1 and CDR2 (germline): SQVTM, ANQGSEA. The CDR3 contains 13 residues. The CDR3 spells CSVEGGFAYEQYF. The DNA for the CDR3 is TGCAGCGTTGAAGGGGGATTCGCCTACGAGCAGTACTTC.

V usage is TRBV5-1 and J usage is TRBJ2-6; possibly TRBD1 for D (5 bases). Trimming took off 0 bases at V and 0 bases at J, with 16 bases between the two ends. Germline V gives CDR1 SGHRS, CDR2 YFSETQ. The CDR3 runs to 19 residues. DNA for the CDR3: TGCGCCAGCAGCTTGGGTCAGGGTAAGGGCAGCTCTGGGGCCAACGTCCTGACTTTC. This sequence encodes CASSLGQGKGSSGANVLTF.

The CDR3 nucleotides read TGCAGCGCCGCCCTAGCGGGAGGGTACAATGAGCAGTTCTTC. Translation: CSAALAGGYNEQFF. The genes are TRBV29-1 and TRBJ2-1; TRBD2 matches 12 bases. Looked up from germline, CDR1 is SQVTM and CDR2 is ANQGSEA. The CDR3 length is 14 residues. J was trimmed by 4 bases and V by 7 bases; bases with no gene match: 5.

This clone has a count of ten or more. The chain employs TRBV5-1 and TRBJ2-6; weak D call: TRBD1 (5 bases). Germline values: CDR1 SGHRS, CDR2 YFSETQ. The CDR3 spans 14 residues. Between the trimmed V and J ends, which lost 5 bases and 2 bases, there was a span of 8 bases. DNA of the CDR3: TGCGCCAGCAGTTCGGACACTGGGGCCAACGTCCTGACTTTC. This gives the protein CASSSDTGANVLTF.

The sample holds many counts of this clone. The V call is TRBV29-1, the J call TRBJ2-5; D gene ambiguous. CDR3 size: 14 residues. The V end lost 3 bases, the J end lost 1 base, and 12 bases lay between the germline ends. Germline values: CDR1 SQVTM, CDR2 ANQGSEA. The CDR3: CSVESHETQETQYF. The CDR3 DNA follows: TGCAGCGTTGAGTCGCATGAAACCCAAGAGACCCAGTACTTC.

This clone has a count of ten or more. J is TRBJ2-7 and V is TRBV7-2; D gene ambiguous. Per the germline V gene, CDR1 is SGHTA and CDR2 is FQGNSA. V was clipped by 1 base and J by 2 bases, with 12 bases between them. CDR3 length: 15 residues. CDR3 coding DNA: TGTGCCAGCAGCTTAGTGTACTTCCCGACCTACGAGCAGTACTTC. Protein product: CASSLVYFPTYEQYF.

This clone appeared many times. The chain links TRBV7-3 to TRBJ2-3; no definite D call. CDR1 SGHTA and CDR2 FQGTGA come from the germline V gene. CDR3 length: 14 amino acids. The V and J ends lost 2 bases and 1 base respectively, with 7 bases between them. The CDR3 sequence is CASSLSSGTDTQYF. The CDR3 DNA follows: TGTGCCAGCAGCTTATCCAGCGGCACAGATACGCAGTATTTT.

The rearrangement uses TRBV27 and TRBJ2-7, with 9 bases fitting TRBD1. Per the germline V gene, CDR1 is MNHEY and CDR2 is SMNVEV (reference sequence). Trimming cost V 6 bases and J 7 bases; bases outside gene matches: 16. This CDR3 has 16 amino acids. CDR3 coding DNA: TGTGCCAGCAGGCCTCTACAGGGGGCGAGGGTGAAGGAGCAGTACTTC. It codes for CASRPLQGARVKEQYF.

V gene TRBV15 combines with J gene TRBJ2-7; D possibly corresponds to TRBD1 (5 bases). CDR3 length equals 14 residues. Germline V lookup: CDR1 LNHNV, CDR2 YYDKDF (reference sequence). Trimming took off 0 bases at V and 4 bases at J, with 10 bases between the two ends. The CDR3, as DNA: TGTGCCACCAGCAGAGAAGGCCAGGGTTACGAGCAGTACTTC. It encodes CATSREGQGYEQYF.

This clone was observed a handful of times. V usage is TRBV29-1 and J usage is TRBJ1-4; 9 positions match TRBD1. The CDR3 consists of 13 residues. The germline V gene encodes CDR1 SQVTM and CDR2 ANQGSEA. After removal of 4 bases from V and 7 bases from J, the junction contained 4 bases not matched to a gene. This CDR3 is CSVADRGGEKLFF. The CDR3 DNA reads TGCAGCGTTGCGGACAGGGGAGGTGAAAAACTGTTTTTT.

The chain combines TRBV7-6 with TRBJ2-1; 8 bases are shared with TRBD2. The length of the CDR3 is 16 residues. Germline lookup yields CDR1 SGHVS and CDR2 FNYEAQ. With V trimmed by 1 base and J by 4 bases, 6 bases remained unmatched. CDR3 sequence reads: CASSLGPAGEYNEQFF. In nucleotides, the CDR3 is TGTGCCAGCAGCTTAGGACCAGCGGGAGAGTACAATGAGCAGTTCTTC.

This clone was picked up many times. V usage is TRBV5-4 and J usage is TRBJ2-1; tentative D call: TRBD2 (5 bases). The germline V gene encodes CDR1 SGHNT and CDR2 YYREEE (reference sequence). The CDR3 is 14 amino acids. Trimming removed 4 bases from V and 4 bases from J, with 12 bases in between. The CDR3, as DNA: TGTGCCAGCAGCCCCCAGAGGGCTTACAATGAGCAGTTCTTC. Translation: CASSPQRAYNEQFF.

This clone has only a few counts. The rearrangement joins TRBV6-1 to TRBJ2-5; the D gene is possibly TRBD2 (7 bases). CDR1 and CDR2 from the germline V gene are MNHNS and SASEGT. Trimming left V 4 bases short and J 5 bases short, with 14 bases between. The CDR3 is 14 residues long. This CDR3 is CASSGGGLKETQYF. The CDR3 DNA is TGTGCCAGCAGTGGGGGGGGCCTCAAGGAGACCCAGTACTTC.

This chain connects TRBV2 to TRBJ2-5; D is unresolved. The CDR3 is made up of 12 amino acids. The V and J ends lost 8 bases and 5 bases respectively, with 12 bases between them. Germline CDR1 is SNHLY and CDR2 is FYNNEI. The CDR3 DNA sequence: TGTGCCAGCGCTTATGGGAAGGAGACCCAGTACTTC. Amino acid sequence: CASAYGKETQYF.